Below are 26 T cell receptor beta chains sequenced from a single sample in a study of T-cell memory formation after mild COVID-19. MiXCR, run by TCRdb on the 5' RACE reads, gives a single entry per CDR3 protein. This sample has roughly 120,000 distinct CDR3 sequences, with 16% found just once. The specimen sequenced was PBMCs or a T cell subset sorted from them (not recorded which). The receptors derive from an adult woman who had mild COVID-19 (a few samples of this study predate the infection). Cell type and time point are not known.

This clonotype was observed a handful of times. The chain couples TRBV12-3 or TRBV12-4 to TRBJ2-3; D perhaps matches TRBD2 (5 bases). Trimming left V 4 bases short and J 0 bases short, with 5 bases between. The CDR3 spans 13 residues. For the CDR3, the DNA is TGTGCCAGCAGTTGGACTAGCACAGATACGCAGTATTTT. Translating it yields CASSWTSTDTQYF.

V and J are TRBV12-5 and TRBJ2-7, with 12 nucleotides matching TRBD2. The CDR3 is 13 amino acids. Germline trimming cut 7 bases from V and 6 bases from J; bases unmatched to any gene: 4. Per germline, CDR1 LGHNT and CDR2 FRNRAP. As DNA, the CDR3 is TGTGCTAGTGAACTAGCGGGAGGAGTCGAGCAGTACTTC. As protein: CASELAGGVEQYF.

The table lists this clonotype with a count of one. V is TRBV11-3 and J is TRBJ1-1, with D perhaps matching TRBD1 (5 bases). Germline V gene data show CDR1 as SGHNT and CDR2 as YENEEA. The CDR3 loop spans 16 amino acids. V gave up 2 bases and J gave up 1 base, with 14 bases separating them. The CDR3 coding sequence is TGTGCCAGCAGCTTACCCCTAGCTGGGGGGAACACTGAAGCTTTCTTT. Its translation is CASSLPLAGGNTEAFF. The full variable domain, its missing parts supplied by reference TRBV11-3 and TRBJ1-1, is EAGVVQSPRYKIIEKKQPVAFWCNPISGHNTLYWYLQNLGQGPELLIRYENEEAVDDSQLPKDRFSAERLKGVDSTLKIQPAELGDSAVYLCASSLPLAGGNTEAFFGQGTRLTVV.

This clonotype was recorded a few times. CDR3 bases: TGCGCCAGCAGCTCCCCGGGACAGGGTCTTCATGAGCAGTTCTTC. Amino acid sequence: CASSSPGQGLHEQFF. This chain connects TRBV5-1 to TRBJ2-1; 9 bases are a match to TRBD1. V lost 3 bases and J lost 8; bases outside the gene matches: 9. The CDR3 loop spans 15 amino acids. The germline CDR1 and CDR2 sequences are SGHRS and YFSETQ.

This clonotype was recorded many times. This chain joins TRBV6-6 and TRBJ2-7; weak D call: TRBD1 (5 bases). CDR3 size: 15 residues. The germline V gene encodes CDR1 MNHNY and CDR2 SVGAGI (reference sequence). Trimming removed 0 bases from V and 1 base from J, with 10 bases in between. The chain's CDR3 is CASSYSTADSYEQYF. CDR3 nucleotides: TGTGCCAGCAGTTACTCGACAGCAGATTCCTACGAGCAGTACTTC.

In its sample, this clonotype was seen a few times. The rearrangement uses TRBV12-3 or TRBV12-4 and TRBJ1-4; the D is unclear. Trimming took 6 bases from V and 10 from J, leaving 18 bases between them. The CDR3 covers 14 residues. CDR3 coding DNA: TGTGCCAGCAGACCTACAGCACGGACTGGAAAACTGTTTTTT. As protein: CASRPTARTGKLFF.

This rearrangement joins TRBV10-3 to TRBJ2-1; D is perhaps TRBD1 or TRBD2 (5 bases each). Germline assignment: CDR1 ENHRY and CDR2 SYGVKD. Trimming removed 8 bases at V and 2 bases at J, with 10 bases between. The CDR3 runs to 13 residues. Written as DNA, the CDR3 is TGTGCCATCCGGGACGGGACCTACAATGAGCAGTTCTTC. Its translation: CAIRDGTYNEQFF.

This clonotype has more than one count but fewer than ten. The CDR3 DNA reads as TGCGCCAGCAGCCCCCATGACAGGTACTACGAGCAGTACTTC. Translating it yields CASSPHDRYYEQYF. The rearrangement joins TRBV5-1 to TRBJ2-7, with a possible D match to TRBD1 (6 bases). Trimming took 4 bases from V and 3 from J, leaving 14 bases between them. From germline, CDR1 is SGHRS and CDR2 YFSETQ. The CDR3 sequence is 14 residues long. The whole variable domain, filled in from reference TRBV5-1 and TRBJ2-7, reads KAGVTQTPRYLIKTRGQQVTLSCSPISGHRSVSWYQQTPGQGLQFLFEYFSETQRNKGNFPGRFSGRQFSNSRSEMNVSTLELGDSALYLCASSPHDRYYEQYFGPGTRLTVT.

This clonotype appeared a few times. The CDR3 protein is CSARSRQGTYNEQFF. As DNA, the CDR3 is TGCAGTGCTAGATCGCGACAGGGTACCTACAATGAGCAGTTCTTC. V usage is TRBV20-1 and J usage is TRBJ2-1; 7 positions match TRBD1. J was trimmed by 2 bases and V by 2 bases; bases with no gene match: 6. CDR1 and CDR2 from the germline V gene are DFQATT and SNEGSKA (reference sequence). This CDR3 region has 15 residues.

Only a few counts were recorded for this clonotype. Here the CDR3 reads CASTPAGALNTGELFF. Written as DNA, the CDR3 is TGTGCCAGCACTCCAGCGGGGGCCCTGAACACCGGGGAGCTGTTTTTT. This sequence joins TRBV19 and TRBJ2-2; the match to TRBD2 covers 8 bases. There are 16 residues in the CDR3. The germline V gene has CDR1 LNHDA and CDR2 SQIVND (reference sequence). The V and J ends lost 9 bases and 1 base, in that order; junction bases with no gene match: 10.

There are a few counts of this clonotype. The chain joins TRBV12-3 or TRBV12-4 to TRBJ2-3; the match to TRBD2 covers 13 bases. The CDR3 length is 16 residues. The V segment lost 6 bases and the J segment 2 bases; nucleotides outside the gene matches: 5. The chain's CDR3 is CASSAGLAGSTDTQYF. The DNA of the CDR3 is TGTGCCAGCAGCGCGGGACTAGCGGGGTCCACAGATACGCAGTATTTT.

A few counts support this clonotype. The chain recombines TRBV7-8 with TRBJ2-7; TRBD2 aligns across 12 bases. Trimming at V came to 5 bases and at J to 4 bases, leaving 6 bases not matched to a gene. This CDR3 contains 15 residues. Per germline, CDR1 SGHVS and CDR2 FQNEAQ. The CDR3 DNA reads TGTGCCAGCAGCCCCGGACTAGCGGGGATTTACGAGCAGTACTTC. It specifies CASSPGLAGIYEQYF.

This clonotype has at least ten counts. The J gene is TRBJ2-1, the V gene TRBV7-3, with unresolved D. V gave up 1 base and J gave up 6 bases, with 4 bases separating them. Germline V gene lookup returns CDR1 SGHTA and CDR2 FQGTGA. The CDR3 runs 12 residues. The CDR3 DNA sequence: TGTGCCAGCAGCTTAATAGGCAATGAGCAGTTCTTC. Its protein is CASSLIGNEQFF.

The rearrangement links TRBV5-1 to TRBJ1-1; TRBD1 matches 9 bases. This CDR3 region has 16 residues. Germline CDR1 and CDR2: SGHRS and YFSETQ. J was trimmed by 0 bases and V by 5 bases; bases with no gene match: 8. In DNA form, the CDR3 reads TGCGCCAGCAGAGGCCGGGACAGGGAAATGAACACTGAAGCTTTCTTT. Its protein is CASRGRDREMNTEAFF.

This clonotype was detected a few times. The rearrangement links TRBV24-1 to TRBJ2-7; TRBD2 agrees at 8 bases. The CDR3 spans 15 residues. V shed 4 bases, J shed 0 bases, and the junction held 4 bases outside the gene matches. Per the germline V gene, CDR1 is KGHDR and CDR2 is SFDVKD. The CDR3 here is CATSDPSGGSYEQYF. For the CDR3, the DNA is TGTGCCACCAGTGACCCGAGCGGGGGCTCCTACGAGCAGTACTTC.

This clonotype was detected a few times. The rearrangement joins TRBV5-1 to TRBJ1-1; D is ambiguous. V gave up 2 bases and J gave up 4 bases, with 15 bases separating them. This CDR3 is 15 amino acids long. Germline assignment: CDR1 SGHRS and CDR2 YFSETQ. CDR3 DNA sequence: TGCGCCAGCAGCTTTTTTACGGGAGATGGCACTGAAGCTTTCTTT. Translating it yields CASSFFTGDGTEAFF.

This sequence joins TRBV7-3 and TRBJ2-7; TRBD2 agrees at 7 bases. V trimming: 0 bases; J trimming: 5 bases; junction bases outside the gene matches: 7. Germline values: CDR1 SGHTA, CDR2 FQGTGA. The CDR3 runs to 15 residues. Written as DNA, the CDR3 is TGTGCCAGCAGCTTAACGACCAGCGGGATAGACGAGCAGTACTTC. It codes for CASSLTTSGIDEQYF.

In this sample, this clonotype turned up a few times. V usage is TRBV4-1 and J usage is TRBJ2-7; D ambiguous. Per germline, CDR1 MGHRA and CDR2 YSYEKL. This CDR3 is 13 amino acids long. Trimming removed 2 bases from V and 3 bases from J, with 8 bases in between. The CDR3 nucleotides are TGCGCCAGCAGCCAAATCGGAAGCTACGAGCAGTACTTC. Residues: CASSQIGSYEQYF.

The chain couples TRBV18 to TRBJ2-3; TRBD1 or TRBD2 may be the D gene (5 bases each). Germline V gene data show CDR1 as KGHSH and CDR2 as LQKENI. Trimming left V 8 bases short and J 8 bases short, with 11 bases between. The CDR3 extends over 11 amino acids. Here the CDR3 reads CASHGTSTQYF. The CDR3 coding sequence is TGTGCCAGCCACGGGACCAGTACGCAGTATTTT.

This clonotype was counted a few times. This chain connects TRBV7-8 to TRBJ2-2; D possibly corresponds to TRBD2 (6 bases). CDR3 length: 15 amino acids. Germline values: CDR1 SGHVS, CDR2 FQNEAQ. The V end was cut by 8 bases, the J end by 4 bases, with 17 bases between. CDR3 in amino acids: CASRLRDGTTGELFF. DNA of the CDR3: TGTGCCAGCCGGTTGCGGGATGGGACCACCGGGGAGCTGTTTTTT.

This chain uses TRBV5-5 with TRBJ1-2; TRBD1 matches 7 bases. This CDR3 has 14 residues. From germline, CDR1 is SGHKS and CDR2 YYEKEE (reference sequence). J was trimmed by 8 bases and V by 4 bases; bases with no gene match: 11. In DNA, the CDR3 is TGTGCCAGCAGCCGCAACAGGGGTGATGGCGGCTACACCTTC. It encodes CASSRNRGDGGYTF.

The genes are TRBV6-5 and TRBJ2-5; tentatively, D is TRBD1 (6 bases). Germline loops: CDR1 MNHEY, CDR2 SVGAGI. Trimming left V 5 bases short and J 6 bases short, with 16 bases between. CDR3 length equals 14 residues. The CDR3 coding sequence is TGTGCCAGCAGTCCCGAAACAGGGTTCAAGACCCAGTACTTC. Amino acids: CASSPETGFKTQYF.

This clonotype has just one count. The chain joins TRBV7-9 to TRBJ1-1; tentatively, D is TRBD1 (5 bases). Germline values: CDR1 SEHNR, CDR2 FQNEAQ (reference sequence). Deletions cut 5 bases from V and 7 bases from J, with 17 bases between. The CDR3 loop spans 14 amino acids. The CDR3 spells CASSLVGEMYEAFF. CDR3 coding DNA: TGTGCCAGCAGCCTGGTGGGGGAAATGTATGAAGCTTTCTTT.

The CDR3 here is CASSVSRGRMGSYNEQFF. In nucleotides, the CDR3 is TGTGCCAGCAGCGTATCACGGGGGAGGATGGGGTCCTACAATGAGCAGTTCTTC. The rearrangement links TRBV9 to TRBJ2-1; D perhaps matches TRBD2 (6 bases). With 1 base removed from V and 1 base from J, the gap between germline ends came to 18 bases. This CDR3 is built from 18 residues. CDR1 SGDLS and CDR2 YYNGEE come from the germline V gene.

In its sample, this clonotype was seen a few times. The V call is TRBV4-1, the J call TRBJ1-1, with TRBD1 as a possible D gene (5 bases). Trimming cost V 1 base and J 8 bases, with 11 bases left between them. The germline V gene has CDR1 MGHRA and CDR2 YSYEKL. The length of the CDR3 is 13 residues. DNA for the CDR3: TGCGCCAGCAGCCAAGGAGCGTACAGGGAAGCTTTCTTT. It yields the protein CASSQGAYREAFF.

Here the CDR3 DNA reads TGTGCCAGCAGCCTTGGGGGTTACCGACGCCGTGAGCAGTTCTTC. Translation: CASSLGGYRRREQFF. This chain uses TRBV3-1 with TRBJ2-1, with D possibly called TRBD1 or TRBD2 (5 bases each). This CDR3 contains 15 residues. Germline CDR1 is LGHDT and CDR2 is YNNKEL (reference sequence). V was pared by 4 bases and J by 9 bases, with 19 bases between.